Following are 3 T cell receptor beta chains from one sample sequenced in a study of identical twins. Each CDR3 protein gets one entry after TCRdb re-called the 5' RACE reads with MiXCR. This sample has about 890,000 distinct CDR3 sequences; around 12% occur once, and the top ten carry about 1.6%. These sequences were also reported in another study, on yellow fever vaccine responses in identical twins.

The specimen was PBMCs. Every receptor here comes from a woman under 30 in good health.

This clonotype was seen a few times. The chain couples TRBV10-3 to TRBJ2-1; tentative D call: TRBD1 (5 bases). The CDR3 is made up of 15 amino acids. The germline V gene has CDR1 ENHRY and CDR2 SYGVKD. The V and J ends lost 3 bases and 2 bases respectively, with 11 bases between them. The CDR3: CAISEGQGAYNEQFF. CDR3 DNA: TGTGCCATCAGTGAAGGGCAGGGCGCCTACAATGAGCAGTTCTTC.

This clonotype was seen only a few times. The rearrangement uses TRBV12-5 and TRBJ2-1, with 10 bases matching TRBD2. The J segment lost 4 bases and the V segment lost 1 base, leaving 7 bases of the junction unmatched. The CDR3 is 17 residues long. Germline values: CDR1 LGHNT, CDR2 FRNRAP. Here the CDR3 reads CASGLAPLAGTYNEQFF. CDR3 coding DNA: TGTGCTAGTGGTTTGGCTCCACTAGCGGGAACATACAATGAGCAGTTCTTC. The full variable domain, in which reference TRBV12-5 and TRBJ2-1 provide the parts outside the CDR3, is DARVTQTPRHKVTEMGQEVTMRCQPILGHNTVFWYRQTMMQGLELLAYFRNRAPLDDSGMPKDRFSAEMPDATLATLKIQPSEPRDSAVYFCASGLAPLAGTYNEQFFGPGTRLTVL.

This clonotype was detected many times. One end of the junction is discordant with germline, which a read error may explain. The chain has TRBV5-1 and TRBJ1-1; 10 bases are a match to TRBD1. Germline loops: CDR1 SGHRS, CDR2 YFSETQ. The CDR3 is 14 amino acids. For the CDR3, the DNA is TGTGCCAGCAGCTCCCGGGACAGGGGTACTGAAGCTTTCTTT. Protein sequence: CASSSRDRGTEAFF.